The clone carrying this T cell receptor beta chain has at least ten counts. These data belong to a study of identical twins' blood T cells. TCRdb called the 5' RACE reads again in MiXCR, with one record for every CDR3 protein. The profile shows 300,000 to 450,000 distinct CDR3 sequences, approximately 30% of them singletons. This receptor was identified in a woman aged 18-49 years in good health. The specimen sequenced was PBMCs.

CDR3 bases: TGTGCCAGCAGTGAACTGGCCCAACTGGGGGGCTACACCTTC. Encoded protein: CASSELAQLGGYTF. This chain uses TRBV2 with TRBJ1-2, with D unclear. Germline V gene lookup returns CDR1 SNHLY and CDR2 FYNNEI. The CDR3 extends over 14 amino acids. V was cut by 2 bases and J by 8 bases, with 15 bases left in between.